This T cell receptor beta chain was sequenced in a study of PD-1 blockade in mismatch repair-deficient tumors. Study at large: Enrolled about 2013-2017, patients had progressing, pretreated mismatch repair-deficient cancers of about a dozen types. Study-level results: Tumor-resident clones, often undetectable pretreatment in blood, expanded then contracted after pembrolizumab.

About this clone itself: Antigen specificity is unknown.

The germline V and J ends were trimmed by 7 bases and 0 bases, with 12 bases remaining between them. CDR1 and CDR2 from the germline V gene are MGHDK and SYGVNS. The CDR3 has 14 amino acids. Produced via immunoSEQ multiplex PCR; TCRdb's table is partial and in-frame only. The sample has around 120,000 clones, around nine tenths seen once; the top ten hold around 11%. Every patient had mismatch repair deficiency by PCR or immunohistochemistry. TCR sequencing covered a few patients who responded to pembrolizumab. This receptor was obtained from an adult with mismatch repair-deficient cancer. The chain is built from TRBV25-1 and TRBJ1-1; D is unclear. Sequenced here: peripheral blood, sampled approximately 72 weeks after starting pembrolizumab. The CDR3 coding sequence is TGTGCCAGCAAGCCTGGGAGCATGAACACTGAAGCTTTCTTT. It is translated as CASKPGSMNTEAFF.